This entry describes one T cell receptor beta chain. The antigen is unknown. 13 Jbeta primers and 60 Vbeta primers were used for the PCR. Only in-frame clones appear in the TCRdb table, and some are missing; sequencing was by immunoSEQ multiplex PCR. The data show approximately 120,000 clones, with about 81% seen just once and 0.95% to 1.4% held by the top ten. These data originate in a study of cytomegalovirus exposure and HLA in healthy donors. Study-wide findings and caveats: Researchers reported from a later analysis that most CMV-associated TCR beta chains appeared HLA-restricted. Owing to their indistinguishability, certain V segments, notably TRBV6-2 and TRBV6-3, were excluded.

From germline, CDR1 is SGHTS and CDR2 YDEGEE. The CDR3 is made up of 15 amino acids. V gave up 3 bases and J gave up 4 bases; unmatched junction bases: 5. The sequence was obtained from a woman in her thirties in good health and CMV-seronegative. The sequenced material came from PBMCs. The V call is TRBV5-8, the J call TRBJ2-1; 9 bases match TRBD2. DNA for the CDR3: TGTGCCAGCAGCTGGGATAGCGGGGGATACAATGAGCAGTTCTTC. Residues: CASSWDSGGYNEQFF. Using reference TRBV5-8 and TRBJ2-1 for the parts outside the CDR3, the full variable domain is EAGVTQSPTHLIKTRGQQATLRCSPISGHTSVYWYQQALGLGLQFLLWYDEGEERNRGNFPPRFSGRQFPNYSSELNVNALELEDSALYLCASSWDSGGYNEQFFGPGTRLTVL.